Listed below are T cell receptor beta chains from one sample, sequenced in a study of blood T cell repertoires in COVID-19. Assay: immunoSEQ multiplex PCR; the TCRdb copy retains only in-frame clones and omits some. The table shows around 180,000 clones, with under 80% occurring only once. The sequenced sample consisted of PBMCs or T cells enriched from blood (not recorded which). The receptor source for this set is a woman aged 50 to 60 with acute COVID-19. CDR3s include the opening cysteine and the closing phenylalanine or tryptophan. The D gene is left open where the match is weak. Clone size, where shown, is once, few, many, or a class for clones that have expanded.

len,j_gene,abundance,v_gene,d_gene,CDR3aa,CDR3nt
15,TRBJ2-3,few,TRBV20-1,TRBD2,CSASNSGGPTDTQYF,TGCAGTGCTAGTAATAGCGGGGGGCCCACAGATACGCAGTATTTT
14,TRBJ1-6,.,TRBV3-1/TRBV3-2,.,CASSQGTVNSPLHF,TGTGCCAGCAGCCAAGGGACAGTTAATTCACCCCTCCACTTT
13,TRBJ2-1,.,TRBV4-1,.,CASSHDNWNEQFF,TGCGCCAGCAGCCATGACAATTGGAATGAGCAGTTCTTC
14,TRBJ1-1,.,TRBV19,.,CASSTGQPNTEAFF,TGTGCCAGTAGTACCGGACAGCCGAACACTGAAGCTTTCTTT
13,TRBJ2-7,.,TRBV7-2,TRBD2,CASSLEGLAGGFF,TGTGCCAGCAGCTTAGAAGGGCTAGCGGGGGGATTTTTC
15,TRBJ1-1,.,TRBV7-9,.,CASSLLRQENTEAFF,TGTGCCAGCAGCTTACTACGACAGGAGAACACTGAAGCTTTCTTT
17,TRBJ2-2,few,TRBV4-2,.,CASSQEEGAANTGELFF,TGTGCCAGCAGCCAAGAGGAGGGGGCAGCGAACACCGGGGAGCTGTTTTTT
13,TRBJ1-5,.,TRBV28,.,CASTYSAGQPQHF,TGTGCCAGCACCTACTCGGCGGGGCAGCCCCAGCATTTT
14,TRBJ1-4,.,TRBV2,TRBD1,CASSEWTGAEKLFF,TGTGCCAGCAGTGAATGGACAGGGGCTGAAAAACTGTTTTTT
13,TRBJ1-2,once,TRBV30,TRBD1,CAWSSQGLSGYTF,TGTGCCTGGAGTTCACAGGGGTTAAGTGGCTACACCTTC
14,TRBJ1-1,.,TRBV6-5,TRBD1,CASSQQGGGTEAFF,TGTGCCAGCAGTCAACAGGGGGGCGGGACTGAAGCTTTCTTT
14,TRBJ1-2,.,TRBV28,.,CASSLDDRNYGYTF,TGTGCCAGCAGTTTAGATGACAGAAACTATGGCTACACCTTC
17,TRBJ1-5,once,TRBV7-9,TRBD1,CASSTGQGRGSNQPQHF,TGTGCCAGCAGCACCGGACAGGGCCGGGGCAGCAATCAGCCCCAGCATTTT
14,TRBJ1-2,.,TRBV14,.,CASSRGIGRYGYTF,TGTGCCAGCAGCCGAGGGATTGGGAGGTATGGCTACACCTTC
16,TRBJ1-1,.,TRBV5-5,.,CASSLRGNPLNTEAFF,TGTGCCAGCAGCCTGAGAGGGAACCCCCTGAACACTGAAGCTTTCTTT
14,TRBJ1-5,.,TRBV28,.,CASSLAVGNQPQHF,TGTGCCAGCAGTTTGGCGGTGGGCAATCAGCCCCAGCATTTT
15,TRBJ1-6,.,TRBV7-8,.,CASSSLRGHNSPLHF,TGTGCCAGCAGCTCCCTCAGGGGACATAATTCACCCCTCCACTTT
15,TRBJ1-2,.,TRBV5-1,TRBD1,CASSETGGQAYGYTF,TGCGCCAGCAGCGAGACAGGGGGCCAGGCCTATGGCTACACCTTC